The 24 T cell receptor beta chains below all came from one sample that was sequenced in a study of cytomegalovirus exposure and HLA in healthy donors. Sequencing used immunoSEQ multiplex PCR; TCRdb keeps in-frame clones, though not all of them. The sample has some 150,000 clones; 88% are singletons. Sequenced material: PBMCs. The receptors originated from a man between 18 and 29 years old in good health and CMV-seronegative.

This chain uses TRBV4-3 with TRBJ1-4; D not resolved. V lost 0 bases and J lost 0, with 5 bases in between. CDR1 LGHNA and CDR2 YSLEER come from the germline V gene. The CDR3 is 15 residues long. As DNA, the CDR3 is TGCGCCAGCAGCCAAGATATTGCAACTAATGAAAAACTGTTTTTT. This translates into CASSQDIATNEKLFF.

The chain recombines TRBV5-5 with TRBJ2-7; 7 positions match TRBD1. The CDR3 extends over 16 amino acids. The germline CDR1 and CDR2 sequences are SGHKS and YYEKEE (reference sequence). V was clipped by 4 bases and J by 0 bases; unmatched bases: 10. CDR3: CASSQGVTVSSYEQYV. The CDR3 DNA sequence: TGTGCCAGCAGCCAGGGGGTAACAGTTAGCTCCTACGAGCAGTACGTC.

This sequence joins TRBV28 and TRBJ1-2, with 7 nucleotides matching TRBD1. The CDR3 covers 15 residues. Germline CDR1 reads MDHEN; CDR2 reads SYDVKM. V lost 2 bases, J lost 4 bases, and 7 bases stayed unmatched. Here the CDR3 DNA reads TGTGCCAGCAGTTTACTACAGGGGATTGTCTATGGCTACACCTTC. Amino acid sequence: CASSLLQGIVYGYTF.

The gene calls are TRBV29-1 and TRBJ1-6; TRBD1 matches at 9 bases. Looked up from germline, CDR1 is SQVTM and CDR2 is ANQGSEA. V shed 4 bases and J 5 bases; nucleotides not matched to a gene: 3. This CDR3 has 14 amino acids. CDR3 DNA: TGCAGCGTTGGTGGGGACAGGGATAATTCACCCCTCCACTTT. Encoded protein: CSVGGDRDNSPLHF.

The chain recombines TRBV9 with TRBJ2-1; 10 bases map to TRBD2. Germline V CDR1 and CDR2: SGDLS, YYNGEE. Trimming at V came to 4 bases and at J to 6 bases, leaving 7 bases not matched to a gene. The CDR3 runs 15 residues. CDR3 sequence reads: CASSTPGLASNEQFF. The DNA of the CDR3 is TGTGCCAGCAGCACACCGGGACTAGCGAGCAATGAGCAGTTCTTC.

J is TRBJ1-5 and V is TRBV28; no firm D call. The CDR3 totals 13 residues. V dropped 4 bases and J dropped 15 bases, with 19 bases sitting between them. Looked up from germline, CDR1 is MDHEN and CDR2 is SYDVKM. In nucleotides, the CDR3 is TGTGCCAGCAGTTCGTCCCGGCTAGTCAAAGCGCATTTT. Translation gives CASSSSRLVKAHF. The whole variable domain, filled in from reference TRBV28 and TRBJ1-5, reads DVKVTQSSRYLVKRTGEKVFLECVQDMDHENMFWYRQDPGLGLRLIYFSYDVKMKEKGDIPEGYSVSREKKERFSLILESASTNQTSMYLCASSSSRLVKAHFGDGTRLSIL.

The rearrangement links TRBV6-5 to TRBJ2-5; 10 positions match TRBD2. V gave up 6 bases and J gave up 4 bases; unmatched junction bases: 5. This CDR3 comprises 14 residues. CDR1 and CDR2 (germline): MNHEY, SVGAGI. The CDR3 protein is CASRGASGGETQYF. The CDR3 bases are TGTGCCAGCAGAGGGGCTAGCGGGGGAGAGACCCAGTACTTC.

The V and J genes are TRBV18 and TRBJ2-2, with a weak D call TRBD2 (5 bases). V was clipped by 2 bases and J by 3 bases, with 13 bases between them. Germline V gene lookup returns CDR1 KGHSH and CDR2 LQKENI. This CDR3 spans 16 amino acids. This chain's CDR3 is CASSPRSGGDTGELFF. The CDR3 DNA reads TGTGCCAGCTCACCAAGAAGCGGAGGAGACACCGGGGAGCTGTTTTTT.

This sequence joins TRBV6-4 and TRBJ2-1, with 7 bases fitting TRBD1. CDR3 size: 15 residues. Germline CDR1 reads MRHNA; CDR2 reads SNTAGT. V shed 4 bases, J shed 2 bases, and the junction held 5 bases outside the gene matches. CDR3 bases: TGTGCCAGCAGTGTTGGGGACAGACCCTACAATGAGCAGTTCTTC. It translates to CASSVGDRPYNEQFF.

The chain recombines TRBV27 with TRBJ2-1; 10 nucleotides match TRBD2. The V and J ends lost 6 bases and 4 bases, in that order; junction bases with no gene match: 6. Per germline, CDR1 MNHEY and CDR2 SMNVEV (reference sequence). The length of the CDR3 is 15 residues. The CDR3 region is CASRQSGRAYNEQFF. CDR3 nucleotides: TGTGCCAGCAGACAGAGCGGGAGGGCTTACAATGAGCAGTTCTTC.

V is TRBV4-1 and J is TRBJ2-7; D remains ambiguous. V gave up 2 bases and J gave up 2 bases, with 7 bases separating them. The V gene's germline CDR1 is MGHRA and CDR2 YSYEKL. The CDR3 is 13 amino acids. Here the CDR3 DNA reads TGCGCCAGCAGCCAACCTGGGGCCTACGAGCAGTACGTC. This translates into CASSQPGAYEQYV.

The V call is TRBV7-9, the J call TRBJ1-1; D is uncertain. The CDR3 contains 13 residues. Looked up from germline, CDR1 is SEHNR and CDR2 is FQNEAQ (reference sequence). The V end was cut by 6 bases, the J end by 4 bases, with 12 bases between. This CDR3 is CASSSVRGTEAFF. The CDR3, as DNA: TGTGCCAGCAGTTCGGTTAGAGGCACTGAAGCTTTCTTT.

The chain uses TRBV4-2 and TRBJ2-3; D is perhaps TRBD2 (5 bases). The CDR3 sequence is 16 residues long. Germline V gene data show CDR1 as LGHNA and CDR2 as YNFKEQ. The V end lost 0 bases, the J end lost 4 bases, and 14 bases lay between the germline ends. The DNA of the CDR3 is TGTGCCAGCAGCCAAGATGACTATACAGAGGCAGATACGCAGTATTTT. Residues: CASSQDDYTEADTQYF.

The chain is built from TRBV5-6 and TRBJ1-1; D remains ambiguous. V gave up 0 bases and J gave up 9 bases, with 6 bases separating them. Germline lookup yields CDR1 SGHDT and CDR2 YYEEEE. This CDR3 has 11 residues. The CDR3 nucleotides read TGTGCCAGCAGCTTGGCAGGAAAAGCTTTCTTT. Protein product: CASSLAGKAFF. The full variable domain, in which reference TRBV5-6 and TRBJ1-1 provide the parts outside the CDR3, is DAGVTQSPTHLIKTRGQQVTLRCSPKSGHDTVSWYQQALGQGPQFIFQYYEEEERQRGNFPDRFSGHQFPNYSSELNVNALLLGDSALYLCASSLAGKAFFGQGTRLTVV.

The rearrangement links TRBV28 to TRBJ1-1; 8 positions match TRBD1. Per germline, CDR1 MDHEN and CDR2 SYDVKM. With V trimmed by 2 bases and J by 12 bases, 5 bases remained unmatched. CDR3 length: 12 amino acids. CDR3 sequence: CASSLDGQGPFF. DNA for the CDR3: TGTGCCAGCAGTTTAGACGGACAGGGACCTTTCTTT.

CDR3 in amino acids: CATGLAGEPGEQFF. The DNA of the CDR3 is TGTGCCACCGGACTAGCGGGAGAGCCAGGGGAGCAGTTCTTC. The chain links TRBV10-3 to TRBJ2-1; 13 bases align to TRBD2. The length of the CDR3 is 14 residues. Germline CDR1 reads ENHRY; CDR2 reads SYGVKD. The V gene end was trimmed by 10 bases and the J gene end by 10 bases; junction bases not matched to a gene: 10.

This clone came up a few times. This sequence joins TRBV5-1 and TRBJ2-5, with 7 bases identical to TRBD1. Germline CDR1 is SGHRS and CDR2 is YFSETQ. This CDR3 is built from 13 residues. Unmatched junction bases numbered 3, after V lost 4 bases and J lost 3 bases. DNA for the CDR3: TGCGCCAGCAGCCCGACAGGGAAAGAGACCCAGTACTTC. Amino acids: CASSPTGKETQYF.

This sequence joins TRBV2 and TRBJ2-1; 8 bases agree with TRBD2. Per the germline V gene, CDR1 is SNHLY and CDR2 is FYNNEI. The CDR3 totals 15 residues. J lost 0 bases, V lost 3 bases, and 1 base had no gene match. CDR3 nucleotides: TGTGCCAGCAGTGACAGCGGGAGCTCCTACAATGAGCAGTTCTTC. Translating it yields CASSDSGSSYNEQFF.

This chain links TRBV27 with TRBJ1-1, with D maybe TRBD1 (5 bases). Trimming removed 5 bases at V and 5 bases at J, with 18 bases between. This CDR3 has 15 residues. The germline CDR1 and CDR2 sequences are MNHEY and SMNVEV (reference sequence). The CDR3 bases are TGTGCCAGCAGTCCCCGTCCTGGCCCAGGGACTGAAGCTTTCTTT. As protein: CASSPRPGPGTEAFF.

The chain carries TRBV28 and TRBJ2-1, with TRBD2 identical over 10 bases. The CDR3 covers 17 residues. Germline V gene data show CDR1 as MDHEN and CDR2 as SYDVKM. Germline trimming cut 3 bases from V and 7 bases from J; bases unmatched to any gene: 12. CDR3 coding DNA: TGTGCCAGCAGTTTCCCTATTCTAGCGGGAGTTAGGAATGAGCAGTTCTTC. It yields the protein CASSFPILAGVRNEQFF.

The chain couples TRBV5-6 to TRBJ2-7, with 9 bases lining up with TRBD1. CDR3 length: 14 residues. V trimming: 4 bases; J trimming: 3 bases; junction bases outside the gene matches: 5. Germline CDR1 and CDR2: SGHDT and YYEEEE. The CDR3, as DNA: TGTGCCAGCAGCCACCGGGACAGGGACTACGAGCAGTACTTC. It yields the protein CASSHRDRDYEQYF.

The CDR3 region is CASSPESGNYEQYV. CDR3 bases: TGTGCCAGCTCACCAGAGTCAGGGAACTACGAGCAGTACGTC. V is TRBV18 and J is TRBJ2-7; maybe TRBD1 (5 bases). V lost 2 bases to trimming and J lost 3 bases, with 11 bases between them. The CDR3 is 14 amino acids. CDR1 KGHSH and CDR2 LQKENI come from the germline V gene.

This chain connects TRBV10-3 to TRBJ2-3, with D possibly matching TRBD1 (7 bases). V was cut by 2 bases and J by 4 bases, with 10 bases left in between. The CDR3 extends over 14 amino acids. CDR1 and CDR2 (germline): ENHRY, SYGVKD. The CDR3 protein is CAISEGRGADTQYF. For the CDR3, the DNA is TGTGCCATCAGTGAGGGCAGGGGGGCAGATACGCAGTATTTT.

This clone was counted a few times. The chain combines TRBV6-5 with TRBJ2-5; 12 bases match TRBD1. The CDR3 is 15 residues long. J was trimmed by 5 bases and V by 5 bases; bases with no gene match: 6. CDR1 MNHEY and CDR2 SVGAGI come from the germline V gene. CDR3 in DNA: TGTGCCAGCAGTACCGGGACAGGGGGCAGGGAGACCCAGTACTTC. This codes for CASSTGTGGRETQYF.